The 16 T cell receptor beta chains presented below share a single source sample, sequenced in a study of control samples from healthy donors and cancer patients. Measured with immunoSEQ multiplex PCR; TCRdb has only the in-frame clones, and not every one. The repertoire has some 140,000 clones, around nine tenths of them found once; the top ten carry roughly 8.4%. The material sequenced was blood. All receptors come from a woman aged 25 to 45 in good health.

The CDR3 is CASSLEGQGVLNSPLHF. CDR3 DNA: TGCGCCAGCAGCTTGGAGGGTCAGGGAGTTTTGAATTCACCCCTCCACTTT. V and J are TRBV5-1 and TRBJ1-6, with a possible D match to TRBD1 (5 bases). The CDR3 spans 17 residues. CDR1 is SGHRS, CDR2 YFSETQ, per germline. The V end was cut by 0 bases, the J end by 7 bases, with 17 bases between.

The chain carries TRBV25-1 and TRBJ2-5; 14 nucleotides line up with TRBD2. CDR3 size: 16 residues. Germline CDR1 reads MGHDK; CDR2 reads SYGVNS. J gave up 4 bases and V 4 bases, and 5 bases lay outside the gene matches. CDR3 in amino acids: CASSAGTSGSRETQYF. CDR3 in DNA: TGTGCCAGCAGTGCCGGGACTAGCGGGAGTCGAGAGACCCAGTACTTC.

CDR3 nucleotides: TGTGCCAGCAGCTTCATAGCGTGGGGTGGCACAGATACGCAGTATTTT. Translation gives CASSFIAWGGTDTQYF. The rearrangement joins TRBV11-2 to TRBJ2-3; D is possibly TRBD2 (5 bases). Germline lookup yields CDR1 SGHAT and CDR2 FQNNGV. The V and J ends lost 3 bases and 1 base respectively, with 14 bases between them. The CDR3 spans 16 residues. The whole variable domain, filled in from reference TRBV11-2 and TRBJ2-3, reads EAGVAQSPRYKIIEKRQSVAFWCNPISGHATLYWYQQILGQGPKLLIQFQNNGVVDDSQLPKDRFSAERLKGVDSTLKIQPAKLEDSAVYLCASSFIAWGGTDTQYFGPGTRLTVL.

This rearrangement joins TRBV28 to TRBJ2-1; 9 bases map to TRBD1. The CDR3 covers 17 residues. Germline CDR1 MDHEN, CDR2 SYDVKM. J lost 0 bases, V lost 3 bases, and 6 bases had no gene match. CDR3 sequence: CASSFHPTGGSYNEQFF. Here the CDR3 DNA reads TGTGCCAGCAGTTTCCACCCGACAGGGGGCTCCTACAATGAGCAGTTCTTC.

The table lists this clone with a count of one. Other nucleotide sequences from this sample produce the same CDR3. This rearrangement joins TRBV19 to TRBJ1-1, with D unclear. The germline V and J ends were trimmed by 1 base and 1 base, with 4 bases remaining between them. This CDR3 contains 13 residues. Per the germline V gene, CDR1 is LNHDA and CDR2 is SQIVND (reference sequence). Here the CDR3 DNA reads TGTGCCAGTAGTATAGGAGGGAACACTGAAGCTTTCTTT. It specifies CASSIGGNTEAFF.

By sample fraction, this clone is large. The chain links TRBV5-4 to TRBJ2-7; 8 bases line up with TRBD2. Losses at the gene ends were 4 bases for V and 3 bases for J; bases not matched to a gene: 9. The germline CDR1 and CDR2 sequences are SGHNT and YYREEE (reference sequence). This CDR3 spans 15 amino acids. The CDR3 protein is CASSDAMTSVYEQYF. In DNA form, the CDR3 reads TGTGCCAGCAGCGATGCTATGACTAGCGTCTACGAGCAGTACTTC.

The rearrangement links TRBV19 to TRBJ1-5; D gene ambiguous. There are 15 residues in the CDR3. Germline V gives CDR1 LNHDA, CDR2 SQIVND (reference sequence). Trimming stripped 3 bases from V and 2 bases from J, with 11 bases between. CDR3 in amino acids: CASSISQKGNQPQHF. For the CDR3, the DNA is TGTGCCAGTAGTATCTCCCAGAAGGGCAATCAGCCCCAGCATTTT.

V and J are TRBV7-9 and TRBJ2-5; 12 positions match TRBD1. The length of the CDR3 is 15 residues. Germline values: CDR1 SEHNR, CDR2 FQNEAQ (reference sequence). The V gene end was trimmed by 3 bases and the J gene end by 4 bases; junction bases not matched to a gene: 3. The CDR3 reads CASSFRDRGPETQYF. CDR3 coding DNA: TGTGCCAGCAGCTTTCGGGACAGGGGGCCAGAGACCCAGTACTTC.

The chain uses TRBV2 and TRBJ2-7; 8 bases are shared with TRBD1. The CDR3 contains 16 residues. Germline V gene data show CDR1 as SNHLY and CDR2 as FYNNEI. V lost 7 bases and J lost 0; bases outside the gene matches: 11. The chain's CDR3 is CASTTPRDRSSYEQYF. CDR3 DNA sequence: TGTGCCAGCACAACCCCCCGGGACAGGAGCTCCTACGAGCAGTACTTC. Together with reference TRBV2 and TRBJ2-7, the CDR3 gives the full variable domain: EPEVTQTPSHQVTQMGQEVILRCVPISNHLYFYWYRQILGQKVEFLVSFYNNEISEKSEIFDDQFSVERPDGSNFTLKIRSTKLEDSAMYFCASTTPRDRSSYEQYFGPGTRLTVT.

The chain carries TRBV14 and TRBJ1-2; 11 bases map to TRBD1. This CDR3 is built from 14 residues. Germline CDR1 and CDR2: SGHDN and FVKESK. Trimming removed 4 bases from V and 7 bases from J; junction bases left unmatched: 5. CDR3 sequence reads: CASSPGTGGGGYTF. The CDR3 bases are TGTGCCAGCAGCCCAGGGACAGGGGGTGGTGGCTACACCTTC.

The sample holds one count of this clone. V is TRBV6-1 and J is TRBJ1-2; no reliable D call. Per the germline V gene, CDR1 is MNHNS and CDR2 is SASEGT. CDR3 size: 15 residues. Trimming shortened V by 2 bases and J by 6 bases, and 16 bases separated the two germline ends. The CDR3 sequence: CASSETVVVKDGYTF. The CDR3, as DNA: TGTGCCAGCAGTGAAACCGTGGTGGTTAAAGATGGCTACACCTTC.

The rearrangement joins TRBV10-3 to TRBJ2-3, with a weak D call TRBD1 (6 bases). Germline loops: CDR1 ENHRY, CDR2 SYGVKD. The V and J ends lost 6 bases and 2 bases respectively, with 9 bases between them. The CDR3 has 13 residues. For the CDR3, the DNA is TGTGCCATCAGGGACAGAGCCACAGATACGCAGTATTTT. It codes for CAIRDRATDTQYF.

The CDR3 DNA is TGTGCCAGCAGCTTAGGTGGGCGGGACTGGAGCTCCTACAATGAGCAGTTCTTC. This sequence encodes CASSLGGRDWSSYNEQFF. The genes are TRBV7-2 and TRBJ2-1, with D possibly matching TRBD2 (6 bases). V lost 1 base, J lost 0 bases, and 16 bases lay in between. Germline V CDR1 and CDR2: SGHTA, FQGNSA. The CDR3 loop spans 18 amino acids.

CDR3 protein: CASSLSRLGEKLFF. CDR3 in DNA: TGTGCCAGCAGCTTATCCCGCCTGGGCGAAAAACTGTTTTTT. V usage is TRBV7-6 and J usage is TRBJ1-4; D is unclear. The CDR3 has 14 amino acids. Trimming removed 2 bases from V and 8 bases from J, with 12 bases in between. The germline V gene has CDR1 SGHVS and CDR2 FNYEAQ.

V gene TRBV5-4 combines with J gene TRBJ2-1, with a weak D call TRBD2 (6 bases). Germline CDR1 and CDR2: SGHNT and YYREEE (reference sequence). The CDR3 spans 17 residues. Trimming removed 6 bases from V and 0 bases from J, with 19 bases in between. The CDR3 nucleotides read TGTGCCAGCACCCTCGGAGGGAAAACGCCCTCCTACAATGAGCAGTTCTTC. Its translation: CASTLGGKTPSYNEQFF.

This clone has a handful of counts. CDR3 sequence: CASSEDRNLRDTQYF. The CDR3 region has the DNA TGTGCCAGCAGTGAAGACCGGAATCTTCGCGATACGCAGTATTTT. The chain employs TRBV6-1 and TRBJ2-3; D remains ambiguous. CDR1 is MNHNS and CDR2 is SASEGT in the germline V gene. The V gene lost 1 base and the J gene lost 6 bases, with 14 bases spanning the gap. The CDR3 runs to 15 residues.